This T cell receptor (beta chain) is drawn from a study of T-cell memory formation after mild COVID-19. As for the study in general: TCR clusters largely stayed donor specific.

This clonotype appeared a few times. Its antigen is still unknown. TCRdb reanalysed the 5' RACE reads using MiXCR and keeps one entry per CDR3 protein. This table holds some 210,000 distinct CDR3 sequences, around 18% found once. Whole-study findings and limits: Later expanders leaned CD4+, whereas day 15 to 85 contracting clones were balanced CD4/CD8. There were some responding clones in pre-infection memory, which suggested that cross-reactive memory had joined.

Per germline, CDR1 SGHTA and CDR2 FQGNSA. V dropped 3 bases and J dropped 4 bases, with 15 bases sitting between them. This CDR3 is built from 15 residues. The material sequenced was PBMCs or a T cell subset sorted from them (not recorded which). The receptor's source is an adult woman who had mild COVID-19 (a few samples of this study predate the infection). Cell type and time point are not known. This chain connects TRBV7-2 to TRBJ2-5; TRBD2 is a possible D gene (5 bases). Here the CDR3 reads CASSFSGLGGETQYF. DNA for the CDR3: TGTGCCAGCAGCTTCAGCGGCCTAGGAGGAGAGACCCAGTACTTC.